This TCR beta chain appears in the sequencing data of a study of CD8+CD57+ T cells in acquired aplastic anemia. The template for TCR beta VDJ and CDR3 sequence profiling was genomic DNA. TCRdb passed the reads through MiXCR, listing each CDR3 protein once. The top ten clones hold 0.9% to 1.2% of a sample with over 150,000 distinct CDR3 sequences, around 45% of them seen once. The TCR originated in a human donor in good health. Source material: sorted CD4+, CD8+, or CD8+CD57+ T cells (not recorded which) from PBMCs.

Written as DNA, the CDR3 is TGTGCCATCAGTGACCGGACAGATTCACCCCTCCACTTT. It specifies CAISDRTDSPLHF. V usage is TRBV10-3 and J usage is TRBJ1-6, with D possibly being TRBD1 (6 bases). Trimming took 3 bases from V and 8 from J, leaving 8 bases between them. This CDR3 region has 13 residues. Germline assignment: CDR1 ENHRY and CDR2 SYGVKD.